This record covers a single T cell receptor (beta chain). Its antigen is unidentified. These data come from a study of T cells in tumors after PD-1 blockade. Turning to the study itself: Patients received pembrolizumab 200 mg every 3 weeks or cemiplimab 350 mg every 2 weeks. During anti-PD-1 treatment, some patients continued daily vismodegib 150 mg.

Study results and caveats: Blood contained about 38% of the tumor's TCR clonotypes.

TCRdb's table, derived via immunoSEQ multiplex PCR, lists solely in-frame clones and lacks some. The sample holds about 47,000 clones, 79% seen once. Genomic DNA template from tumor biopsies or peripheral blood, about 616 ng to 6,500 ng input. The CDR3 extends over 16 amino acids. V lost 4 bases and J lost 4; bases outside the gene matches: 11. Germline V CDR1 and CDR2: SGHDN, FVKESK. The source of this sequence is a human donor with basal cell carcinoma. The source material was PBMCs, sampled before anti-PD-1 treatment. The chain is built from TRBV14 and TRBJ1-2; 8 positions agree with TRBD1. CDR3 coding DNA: TGTGCCAGCAGCCTCCGAGTCCCGGGACAGGTCTATGGCTACACCTTC. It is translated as CASSLRVPGQVYGYTF.